Listed below are T cell receptor beta chains from one sample, sequenced in a study of graft-versus-host responses after intestinal transplantation. The method was immunoSEQ multiplex PCR; TCRdb's version includes in-frame clones alone and lacks a portion of them. The table includes tens of thousands of clones, approximately 92% detected once. Their antigens remain unidentified. Here the sequenced sample was unstimulated CD4+ T cells sorted from spleen or lymph node cells, taken before intestinal transplant. The origin of the receptors is a human donor who received an intestinal transplant. Both conserved end residues are part of each CDR3. A D gene is named only where the DNA matches it firmly. Part of the rows lack a size; the others show once, few, many or a class for expanded clones.

abundance	j_gene	d_gene	v_gene	CDR3aa	CDR3nt
NA	TRBJ2-7	NA	TRBV27	CASSLRTGSPYEQYF	TGTGCCAGCAGTTTGAGGACGGGAAGTCCCTACGAGCAGTACTTC
NA	TRBJ2-3	TRBD2	TRBV2	CATSSVASGTDTQYF	TGTGCCACCTCATCGGTGGCTAGCGGGACAGATACGCAGTATTTT
NA	TRBJ1-1	NA	TRBV18	CASSPQGVIMTLNTEAFF	TGTGCCAGCTCACCACAGGGTGTGATCATGACCCTGAACACTGAAGCTTTCTTT
once	TRBJ2-7	TRBD2	TRBV6-6	CASSYPAGGVNEQYF	TGTGCCAGCAGTTACCCCGCGGGAGGGGTTAACGAGCAGTACTTC
NA	TRBJ2-1	NA	TRBV27	CASTPRMEFNYNEQFF	TGTGCCAGCACTCCACGCATGGAATTCAACTACAATGAGCAGTTCTTC
NA	TRBJ2-7	TRBD2	TRBV30	CAWSVPRAGAFPSSYEQYF	TGTGCCTGGAGTGTTCCACGAGCGGGAGCGTTTCCTAGCTCCTACGAGCAGTACTTC
NA	TRBJ2-1	NA	TRBV5-1	CASSGSSYNEQFF	TGCGCCAGCAGCGGTAGCTCCTACAATGAGCAGTTCTTC
NA	TRBJ2-7	TRBD2	TRBV18	CASSPQAGVGSYEQYF	TGTGCCAGCTCACCACAAGCGGGAGTGGGGTCCTACGAGCAGTACTTC
NA	TRBJ2-5	NA	TRBV4-2	CASSQDFGDQETQYF	TGTGCCAGCAGCCAAGATTTCGGGGACCAAGAGACCCAGTACTTC
NA	TRBJ1-5	TRBD1	TRBV18	CASSPIPRVGREGAGNQPQHF	TGTGCCAGCTCACCGATTCCCCGTGTGGGGCGTGAGGGGGCGGGCAATCAGCCCCAGCATTTT
NA	TRBJ1-3	TRBD1	TRBV9	CASSPRTGGAGNTIYF	TGTGCCAGCAGCCCACGGACAGGGGGTGCTGGAAACACCATATATTTT
NA	TRBJ1-1	NA	TRBV9	CASSVGPGLTTHGTEAFF	TGTGCCAGCAGCGTAGGTCCAGGGCTAACTACCCATGGCACTGAAGCTTTCTTT
NA	TRBJ1-5	TRBD1	TRBV28	CASSLAGTGHQPQHF	TGTGCCAGCAGTCTCGCCGGGACAGGACATCAGCCCCAGCATTTT
NA	TRBJ2-3	NA	TRBV2	CASSVREAVTDTQYF	TGTGCCAGCAGTGTCAGGGAGGCGGTGACAGATACGCAGTATTTT
NA	TRBJ1-5	NA	TRBV5-8	CASSKDRGYNQPQHF	TGTGCCAGCAGCAAGGACAGAGGGTATAATCAGCCCCAGCATTTT
NA	TRBJ1-1	NA	TRBV7-9	CASSLGTSGRFTEAFF	TGTGCCAGCAGCCTAGGGACATCAGGGAGGTTCACTGAAGCTTTCTTT
NA	TRBJ2-5	NA	TRBV12-5	CASGLMGQETQYF	TGTGCTAGTGGTTTAATGGGGCAAGAGACCCAGTACTTC
NA	TRBJ1-1	NA	TRBV28	CASGGWTEPNTEAFF	TGTGCCAGCGGGGGTTGGACAGAGCCTAACACTGAAGCTTTCTTT
NA	TRBJ1-1	NA	TRBV19	CASSIDVGNTEAFF	TGTGCCAGTAGTATAGATGTCGGGAACACTGAAGCTTTCTTT
NA	TRBJ1-6	TRBD1	TRBV6-5	CASSYSGQGNSPLHF	TGTGCCAGCAGTTACTCGGGACAGGGGAATTCACCCCTCCACTTT
NA	TRBJ2-3	TRBD1	TRBV11-3	CASSSRTGPTDTQYF	TGTGCCAGCAGCTCCCGGACAGGGCCCACAGATACGCAGTATTTT
NA	TRBJ1-4	NA	TRBV5-1	CASSLAQGEKLFF	TGCGCCAGCAGCTTGGCACAGGGAGAAAAACTGTTTTTT
NA	TRBJ1-1	TRBD1	TRBV5-6	CASSRDRGWTEAFF	TGTGCCAGCAGCCGGGACAGGGGTTGGACTGAAGCTTTCTTT
NA	TRBJ2-7	TRBD1	TRBV5-8	CASSLRGQGTNLGSF	TGTGCCAGCAGCTTGAGGGGACAGGGGACCAATTTGGGTTCCTTC
NA	TRBJ2-7	NA	TRBV20-1	CSASRGDEQYF	TGCAGTGCTAGCCGGGGAGACGAGCAGTACTTC
NA	TRBJ2-1	TRBD2	TRBV5-1	CASSFSGTGYNEQFF	TGCGCCAGCAGCTTTAGCGGGACCGGGTACAATGAGCAGTTCTTC
NA	TRBJ2-1	TRBD2	TRBV11-3	CASSFGTSGYNEQFF	TGTGCCAGCAGCTTCGGGACTAGCGGGTACAATGAGCAGTTCTTC
NA	TRBJ2-1	TRBD2	TRBV5-4	CASSPQTPGLAGDNEQFF	TGTGCCAGCAGCCCACAGACTCCGGGACTAGCGGGAGACAATGAGCAGTTCTTC
NA	TRBJ2-3	NA	TRBV9	CASSVAGGVTDTQYF	TGTGCCAGCAGCGTAGCAGGCGGTGTCACAGATACGCAGTATTTT
NA	TRBJ2-5	NA	TRBV5-1	CASSPGPWETQYF	TGCGCCAGCAGCCCAGGGCCATGGGAGACCCAGTACTTC
NA	TRBJ2-3	TRBD2	TRBV5-6	CASSSVLAGDWSTDTQYF	TGTGCCAGCAGCTCTGTTCTAGCGGGAGACTGGAGCACAGATACGCAGTATTTT
NA	TRBJ2-7	TRBD2	TRBV5-1	CASSLVAGVDEQYF	TGCGCCAGCAGCTTGGTAGCGGGAGTTGACGAGCAGTACTTC
NA	TRBJ2-1	NA	TRBV6-5	CASQRQRKGYNEQFF	TGTGCCAGCCAAAGACAGCGAAAGGGCTACAATGAGCAGTTCTTC
NA	TRBJ2-2	NA	TRBV11-2	CASSLAPNLGELFF	TGTGCCAGCAGCTTAGCCCCAAATCTGGGGGAGCTGTTTTTT
NA	TRBJ2-3	TRBD2	TRBV11-3	CASSLGGSGRADTQYF	TGTGCCAGCAGCTTAGGGGGGAGCGGGAGAGCAGATACGCAGTATTTT
NA	TRBJ2-1	NA	TRBV7-9	CASSLREGQFF	TGTGCCAGCAGCTTAAGAGAAGGGCAGTTCTTC
NA	TRBJ1-2	NA	TRBV5-1	CASSHRGGEGYGYTF	TGCGCCAGCAGCCATCGGGGGGGGGAAGGCTATGGCTACACCTTC
NA	TRBJ2-1	NA	TRBV19	CASRRGASNEQFF	TGTGCCAGCAGACGCGGGGCCTCCAATGAGCAGTTCTTC
NA	TRBJ2-3	TRBD2	TRBV5-1	CASSSGLAGTDTQYF	TGCGCCAGCAGCTCGGGACTAGCGGGCACAGATACGCAGTATTTT
NA	TRBJ2-1	NA	TRBV11-2	CASSLDFYNEQFF	TGCGCCAGCAGCCTGGACTTCTACAATGAGCAGTTCTTC
NA	TRBJ1-1	NA	TRBV20-1	CSVQGNTEAFF	TGCAGTGTACAGGGGAACACTGAAGCTTTCTTT
NA	TRBJ2-2	NA	TRBV6-6	CASSYPTGNTGELFF	TGTGCCAGCAGTTACCCGACGGGGAACACCGGGGAGCTGTTTTTT
NA	TRBJ2-6	NA	TRBV18	CASTVSSGANVLTF	TGTGCCAGCACGGTGAGCTCTGGGGCCAACGTCCTGACTTTC
NA	TRBJ1-2	NA	TRBV5-8	CASSLAPGVWMGYTF	TGTGCCAGCAGCTTGGCCCCAGGGGTATGGATGGGCTACACCTTC
NA	TRBJ2-1	TRBD1	TRBV5-4	CASSSPGQPSYNEQFF	TGTGCCAGCAGCTCGCCGGGACAGCCGTCCTACAATGAGCAGTTCTTC
NA	TRBJ1-2	NA	TRBV6-1	CASSAGPHYGYTF	TGTGCCAGCAGTGCCGGACCCCATTATGGCTACACCTTC